This T cell receptor beta chain was profiled in a study of CXCR3-negative and CXCR3-positive naive CD8 T cells. Whole-study findings and limits: More hydrophobic TRB CDR3s occurred in CXCR3-positive than in CXCR3-negative naive cells. Naive CXCR3-negative cells resembled naive CXCR3-positive cells in TRBV-TRBJ usage; memory cells differed. Cryopreserved PBMCs had partly decreased CXCR3 expression; fresh PBMCs were used in most assays.

UMI-labeled 5' RACE TRB cDNA libraries were prepared from the cells. Reprocessing the 5' RACE reads, TCRdb reports a single entry for every CDR3 protein and omits DNA. The repertoire table contains fewer than 90,000 distinct CDR3 sequences. Notes on this clonotype: No antigen is known for it.

The V gene's germline CDR1 is SGHTA and CDR2 FQGNSA. The CDR3 covers 15 residues. Triplicate sorting captured approximately 300,000 cells each from every CD8+ T cell subset. Material for sequencing was naive CXCR3+ CD8+ T cells from blood. Specified subset: CD45RO-CCR7+CD27+CD95- naive CD8+ T cells expressing CXCR3 (TNR3+). This sequence joins TRBV7-2 and TRBJ2-1; TCRdb lists TRBD1, though no DNA is available to test this call. This TCR came from a human donor in good health. Some clones in this sample may be carry-over from other donors' samples. CDR3 region: CASSLGTGHYNEQFF.